This T cell receptor (beta chain) stems from a study of OX40 agonist ivuxolimab in advanced cancers. As for this clone: What it recognizes is unknown.

Study-level results: Also showing low normalized T-cell clonal expansion were some of the nonresponders.

The assay was immunoSEQ multiplex PCR, and TCRdb's table has in-frame clones only and misses some. Among approximately 77,000 clones, about four fifths were seen once, and the ten largest hold around 0.51%. V lost 1 base and J 0 bases, leaving 3 bases between the germline ends. Per germline, CDR1 SGDLS and CDR2 YYNGEE. The length of the CDR3 is 13 residues. The V and J genes are TRBV9 and TRBJ2-3; D remains unclear. The specimen was CD4+ or CD8+ T cells sorted from blood, collected in a trial of the OX40 agonist ivuxolimab. The TCR sequence derives from an adult with an advanced solid tumor such as melanoma, head and neck, liver or kidney cancer. DNA for the CDR3: TGTGCCAGCAGCGTAAGTAGCACAGATACGCAGTATTTT. This sequence encodes CASSVSSTDTQYF.